This T cell receptor beta chain was captured by sequencing in a study of blood T cell repertoires in COVID-19. The data were produced by immunoSEQ multiplex PCR, yet TCRdb's version contains in-frame clones alone and is incomplete. The repertoire holds approximately 300,000 clones, with 85% to 95% as singletons. CDR3 size: 14 residues. Trimming took 3 bases from V and 9 from J; bases not matched to a gene: 9. Germline V lookup: CDR1 LGHDT, CDR2 YNNKEL (reference sequence). This chain links TRBV3-1 (or the pseudogene TRBV3-2) with TRBJ2-7; the match to TRBD1 covers 9 bases. The sequence was obtained from a woman younger than 45 who had been exposed to COVID-19. The sample comprised PBMCs or T cells enriched from blood (not recorded which). The chain's CDR3 is CASSHQDRGGRQYF. CDR3 DNA sequence: TGTGCCAGCAGCCATCAGGACAGGGGAGGTAGGCAGTACTTC.